This entry concerns a single T cell receptor (beta chain). Its specificity is not known. The record originates from a study of cytomegalovirus exposure and HLA in healthy donors. Study-wide results and limits: With later analysis, a missense DCLRE1C variant became linked to TCR beta V- and J-gene trimming.

The PCR ran on 60 Vbeta and 13 Jbeta primers. Sequencing used immunoSEQ multiplex PCR; TCRdb keeps in-frame clones, though not all of them. The sample contains about 120,000 clones, around four fifths of which appear only once. The TCR was taken from a man younger than 35 in good health and CMV-seropositive. Material for sequencing was PBMCs.

CDR3 protein: CASSLEGAYGYGYTF. The CDR3 DNA reads TGCGCCAGCAGCTTGGAGGGGGCGTACGGCTATGGCTACACCTTC. The rearrangement links TRBV5-1 to TRBJ1-2, with 7 bases matching TRBD1. This CDR3 is built from 15 residues. The germline V gene encodes CDR1 SGHRS and CDR2 YFSETQ. V trimming: 0 bases; J trimming: 4 bases; junction bases outside the gene matches: 6.